These 6 T cell receptor beta chains were sequenced from one sample in a study of T cell repertoires in MIS-A myocarditis. Assay used: immunoSEQ multiplex PCR; TCRdb lists only in-frame clones, some missing. Of 15,000 or so clones in the sample, 74% were seen once. The sequencing input was left ventricle heart tissue obtained at autopsy. All receptors come from a man between 18 and 29 years old with fulminant myocarditis from multisystem inflammatory syndrome in adults (MIS-A) after COVID-19.

The genes are TRBV6-1 and TRBJ1-1; 7 bases match TRBD1. The CDR3 is 17 amino acids. V was pared by 4 bases and J by 0 bases, with 11 bases of the junction left unmatched. In germline, CDR1 is MNHNS, CDR2 SASEGT. The CDR3: CASSAFTGVFLNTEAFF. CDR3 sequence (DNA): TGTGCCAGCAGTGCGTTCACAGGGGTATTCTTGAACACTGAAGCTTTCTTT.

The rearrangement joins TRBV5-5 to TRBJ2-6; D may correspond to TRBD1 or TRBD2 (5 bases each). Germline-derived CDR1 and CDR2 are SGHKS and YYEKEE (reference sequence). There are 20 residues in the CDR3. V was shortened by 0 bases and J by 0 bases, with 19 bases between the two germline ends. The DNA of the CDR3 is TGTGCCAGCAGCTTGGTCCCGGGGCCCTCAGGAGACTCTGGGGCCAACGTCCTGACTTTC. Translated, it gives CASSLVPGPSGDSGANVLTF. Filled out from reference TRBV5-5 and TRBJ2-6, the complete variable domain reads DAGVTQSPTHLIKTRGQQVTLRCSPISGHKSVSWYQQVLGQGPQFIFQYYEKEERGRGNFPDRFSARQFPNYSSELNVNALLLGDSALYLCASSLVPGPSGDSGANVLTFGAGSRLTVL.

This clone was recorded a few times. The J gene is TRBJ2-5, the V gene TRBV12-5; D uncertain. CDR1 is LGHNT and CDR2 is FRNRAP in the germline V gene. This CDR3 spans 13 amino acids. V lost 1 base, J lost 0 bases, and 3 bases lay in between. This chain's CDR3 is CASGLAYQETQYF. DNA of the CDR3: TGTGCTAGTGGTTTGGCGTACCAAGAGACCCAGTACTTC. Full variable domain (remainder filled in from reference TRBV12-5 and TRBJ2-5): DARVTQTPRHKVTEMGQEVTMRCQPILGHNTVFWYRQTMMQGLELLAYFRNRAPLDDSGMPKDRFSAEMPDATLATLKIQPSEPRDSAVYFCASGLAYQETQYFGPGTRLLVL.

The J gene is TRBJ2-3, the V gene TRBV30, with TRBD1 matching 8 bases. Germline V gene sequence: CDR1 GTSNPN, CDR2 SVGIG (reference sequence). Germline trimming cut 2 bases from V and 1 base from J; bases unmatched to any gene: 8. The CDR3 consists of 16 residues. CDR3 bases: TGTGCCTGGAGTACTAGACAGGGGTTTCGCACAGATACGCAGTATTTT. Its translation is CAWSTRQGFRTDTQYF.

The gene calls are TRBV19 and TRBJ2-5; D uncertain. Per the germline V gene, CDR1 is LNHDA and CDR2 is SQIVND (reference sequence). The CDR3 runs to 12 residues. Trimming pared 4 bases from V and 5 bases from J, leaving 8 bases between. The CDR3 DNA sequence: TGTGCCAGTAGTACCTCACGGGAGACCCAGTACTTC. Its translation is CASSTSRETQYF.

A few counts support this clone. This chain joins TRBV6-5 and TRBJ1-2; D is undetermined. V gave up 6 bases and J gave up 0 bases, with 14 bases separating them. This CDR3 is 15 amino acids long. Germline CDR1 is MNHEY and CDR2 is SVGAGI. The CDR3 coding sequence is TGTGCCAGCAGATTGGTACGGGAAGCTAACTATGGCTACACCTTC. This encodes CASRLVREANYGYTF.